Below, 13 T cell receptor beta chains from the same sample are listed, as sequenced in a study of blood T cell repertoires in COVID-19. Profiled with immunoSEQ multiplex PCR; TCRdb holds only in-frame clones, not every one. The sample consists of about 220,000 clones, roughly four fifths of them appearing once. Sequencing input: peripheral blood. The receptors were gathered from a woman aged 70 to 79 with COVID-19, enrolled during active disease.

The chain links TRBV18 to TRBJ1-6; TRBD1 agrees at 9 bases. Germline V gene sequence: CDR1 KGHSH, CDR2 LQKENI. V dropped 3 bases and J dropped 6; count of bases not matched to a gene: 3. The CDR3 is 15 amino acids. CDR3 amino acids: CASSPGTGSNSPLHF. The CDR3 DNA reads as TGTGCCAGCTCACCCGGGACAGGGTCTAATTCACCCCTCCACTTT.

As regards this clone: Different DNA sequences within this sample yield the same CDR3. The CDR3 here is CASSLPGTGSYEQYF. The CDR3 DNA is TGTGCCAGCAGCTTGCCCGGGACAGGGTCCTACGAGCAGTACTTC. The V and J genes are TRBV5-4 and TRBJ2-7, with 9 nucleotides matching TRBD1. Per the germline V gene, CDR1 is SGHNT and CDR2 is YYREEE (reference sequence). The CDR3 spans 15 residues. J was trimmed by 1 base and V by 1 base; bases with no gene match: 3. Together with reference TRBV5-4 and TRBJ2-7, the CDR3 gives the full variable domain: ETGVTQSPTHLIKTRGQQVTLRCSSQSGHNTVSWYQQALGQGPQFIFQYYREEENGRGNFPPRFSGLQFPNYSSELNVNALELDDSALYLCASSLPGTGSYEQYFGPGTRLTVT.

V usage is TRBV15 and J usage is TRBJ2-7; 8 bases align to TRBD2. Germline loops: CDR1 LNHNV, CDR2 YYDKDF (reference sequence). This CDR3 spans 15 amino acids. V was clipped by 0 bases and J by 5 bases; unmatched bases: 6. As DNA, the CDR3 is TGTGCCACCAGCAGAGATCAAGCGGGAGCCCACGAGCAGTACTTC. Residues: CATSRDQAGAHEQYF.

The chain links TRBV7-3 to TRBJ2-5, with a tentative D call TRBD1 (6 bases). The CDR3 has 16 amino acids. Germline assignment: CDR1 SGHTA and CDR2 FQGTGA. Trimming pared 2 bases from V and 2 bases from J, leaving 15 bases between. CDR3 bases: TGTGCCAGCAGCTTAGCAGGGGCCAGAGGGCAAGAGACCCAGTACTTC. Translating gives CASSLAGARGQETQYF.

J is TRBJ1-1 and V is TRBV28; 7 bases agree with TRBD1. Unmatched junction bases numbered 10, after V lost 6 bases and J lost 0 bases. Germline assignment: CDR1 MDHEN and CDR2 SYDVKM. CDR3 length: 16 residues. CDR3 bases: TGTGCCAGCAGGTGGATGATAGGGACAGTGAACACTGAAGCTTTCTTT. Its protein product is CASRWMIGTVNTEAFF. Supplemented by reference TRBV28 and TRBJ1-1, the full variable domain reads DVKVTQSSRYLVKRTGEKVFLECVQDMDHENMFWYRQDPGLGLRLIYFSYDVKMKEKGDIPEGYSVSREKKERFSLILESASTNQTSMYLCASRWMIGTVNTEAFFGQGTRLTVV.

The chain is built from TRBV5-4 and TRBJ2-7, with 11 bases aligning to TRBD1. The CDR3 extends over 14 amino acids. CDR1 SGHNT and CDR2 YYREEE come from the germline V gene (reference sequence). Unmatched junction bases numbered 2, after V lost 4 bases and J lost 2 bases. The CDR3 region is CASSPGQGAYEQYF. The DNA for the CDR3 is TGTGCCAGCAGCCCGGGACAGGGGGCCTACGAGCAGTACTTC.

This clone has just one count. The CDR3 spells CASSLVPGTEAFF. The CDR3 DNA reads as TGTGCCAGCAGCTTAGTACCGGGCACTGAAGCTTTCTTT. This rearrangement joins TRBV7-9 to TRBJ1-1; D unresolved. Germline V gene data show CDR1 as SEHNR and CDR2 as FQNEAQ (reference sequence). The CDR3 consists of 13 residues. Trimming took off 1 base at V and 4 bases at J, with 7 bases between the two ends.

This chain joins TRBV7-3 and TRBJ2-1, with 7 bases identical to TRBD2. The ends lost 6 bases at V and 5 bases at J; junction bases unmatched: 10. CDR1 and CDR2 from the germline V gene are SGHTA and FQGTGA. There are 15 residues in the CDR3. The CDR3 DNA reads as TGTGCCAGCAGTACAGGACTAGGGGCCCACAATGAGCAGTTCTTC. Translation gives CASSTGLGAHNEQFF.

V is TRBV28 and J is TRBJ2-3; TRBD2 aligns across 7 bases. The CDR3 loop spans 14 amino acids. CDR1 is MDHEN, CDR2 SYDVKM, per germline. V was pared by 6 bases and J by 2 bases, with 5 bases of the junction left unmatched. CDR3 DNA sequence: TGTGCCAGCAGCACCAGCGGGAACACAGATACGCAGTATTTT. It translates to CASSTSGNTDTQYF.

A few counts support this clone. The chain links TRBV7-9 to TRBJ1-4, with D possibly being TRBD1 (6 bases). Trimming left V 1 base short and J 5 bases short, with 17 bases between. The CDR3 runs 17 residues. Germline loops: CDR1 SEHNR, CDR2 FQNEAQ (reference sequence). CDR3 nucleotides: TGTGCCAGCAGCTTAGGGCATTCGGACAGCGCAAATGAAAAACTGTTTTTT. Translating it yields CASSLGHSDSANEKLFF.

This sequence joins TRBV4-3 and TRBJ2-7, with 10 bases matching TRBD1. The CDR3 sequence is 15 residues long. CDR1 is LGHNA, CDR2 YSLEER, per germline. The V segment lost 5 bases and the J segment 3 bases; nucleotides outside the gene matches: 7. CDR3 region: CASSVGQGGLYEQYF. The CDR3 DNA reads TGCGCCAGCAGCGTAGGACAGGGGGGACTCTACGAGCAGTACTTC.

The chain uses TRBV2 and TRBJ2-3; tentatively, D is TRBD2 (6 bases). The CDR3 has 15 residues. Germline V gene lookup returns CDR1 SNHLY and CDR2 FYNNEI. V gave up 3 bases and J gave up 7 bases, with 17 bases separating them. Written as DNA, the CDR3 is TGTGCCAGCAGTGAGCGTCGGGAGCCTTGGTATACGCAGTATTTT. The encoded protein is CASSERREPWYTQYF.

The CDR3 is CSASPDRANSPLHF. The CDR3 DNA sequence: TGCAGTGCTAGTCCGGACAGGGCTAATTCACCCCTCCACTTT. The chain is built from TRBV20-1 and TRBJ1-6; 8 bases line up with TRBD1. Germline CDR1 reads DFQATT; CDR2 reads SNEGSKA (reference sequence). The CDR3 is 14 residues long. Losses at the gene ends were 3 bases for V and 6 bases for J; bases not matched to a gene: 4.